These T cell receptor beta chains were read from a single sample in a study of radiotherapy plus CTLA-4 blockade in lung cancer. Using immunoSEQ multiplex PCR, the repertoire was profiled, and TCRdb retains in-frame clones only, with some absent. This sample has 48,000 or so clones; about four fifths occur once, and the top ten carry more than 4%. The specimen was peripheral blood, collected from a patient treated with radiotherapy plus ipilimumab. Source of these receptors: a human donor with non-small cell lung cancer whose response to radiotherapy plus ipilimumab could not be evaluated. Each CDR3 is given with its conserved first and last residue. The order of the fields is J gene, clone size, V gene, D gene, CDR3 DNA, CDR3 protein. D genes are given only for firm matches. Clone size is not always given. Where it is, it says once, few, many or a class for expanded clones.

J gene: TRBJ2-6; clone size: -; V gene: TRBV5-6; D gene: -; CDR3 DNA: TGTGCCAGCAGCTTGGGGCAGGTAATTAGTTCTGGGGCCAACGTCCTGACTTTC; CDR3 protein: CASSLGQVISSGANVLTF
J gene: TRBJ2-7; clone size: few; V gene: TRBV10-2; D gene: -; CDR3 DNA: TGCGCCAGCAGTGATTCTGGGAGCTCCTACGAGCAGTACTTC; CDR3 protein: CASSDSGSSYEQYF
J gene: TRBJ1-6; clone size: -; V gene: TRBV5-1; D gene: -; CDR3 DNA: TGCGCCAGCAGCTTTCGGGGGGTGTATAATTCACCCCTCCACTTT; CDR3 protein: CASSFRGVYNSPLHF
J gene: TRBJ1-1; clone size: -; V gene: TRBV18; D gene: -; CDR3 DNA: TGTGCCACCCACGGGATACGGGACACTGAAGCTTTCTTT; CDR3 protein: CATHGIRDTEAFF
J gene: TRBJ2-6; clone size: -; V gene: TRBV27; D gene: TRBD1; CDR3 DNA: TGTGCCACCAGAGCGGGACAGGGCCGGGGGGCCAACGTCCTGACTTTC; CDR3 protein: CATRAGQGRGANVLTF
J gene: TRBJ1-1; clone size: -; V gene: TRBV10-1; D gene: TRBD1; CDR3 DNA: TGCGCCAGCAGTGACCGAACAGGGGGGAACACTGAAGCTTTCTTT; CDR3 protein: CASSDRTGGNTEAFF
J gene: TRBJ1-4; clone size: -; V gene: TRBV6-5; D gene: -; CDR3 DNA: TGTGCCAGCAGCCGACAGGTGGATAATGAAAAACTGTTTTTT; CDR3 protein: CASSRQVDNEKLFF
J gene: TRBJ2-7; clone size: -; V gene: TRBV19; D gene: -; CDR3 DNA: TGTGCCAGTACCCCATCAAATACAGACGAGCAGTACTTC; CDR3 protein: CASTPSNTDEQYF
J gene: TRBJ1-1; clone size: few; V gene: TRBV7-2; D gene: TRBD1; CDR3 DNA: TGTGCCAGCAGCGCAAGACAGGGGAACACTGAAGCTTTCTTT; CDR3 protein: CASSARQGNTEAFF
J gene: TRBJ1-1; clone size: -; V gene: TRBV9; D gene: TRBD1; CDR3 DNA: TGTGCCAGCAGCGCGGGGACAGGGGGCGTGACTGAAGCTTTCTTT; CDR3 protein: CASSAGTGGVTEAFF
J gene: TRBJ1-1; clone size: -; V gene: TRBV27; D gene: TRBD1; CDR3 DNA: TGTGCCAGCAGTTTATTTGGTAGAGATTGGGGGACAGGGAAACCGAACTCGAACACTGAAGCTTTCTTT; CDR3 protein: CASSLFGRDWGTGKPNSNTEAFF
J gene: TRBJ1-2; clone size: once; V gene: TRBV7-2; D gene: -; CDR3 DNA: TGTGCCAGCAGGGGGAGCCCCCTCGACAGGATTAGTCCCTTTCGGGGCTACACCTTC; CDR3 protein: CASRGSPLDRISPFRGYTF
J gene: TRBJ2-1; clone size: -; V gene: TRBV7-2; D gene: TRBD2; CDR3 DNA: TGTGCCAGCAGCTTAGGGACTAGCGGGAGATTGGGGCAGTTCTTC; CDR3 protein: CASSLGTSGRLGQFF
J gene: TRBJ2-6; clone size: -; V gene: TRBV7-9; D gene: TRBD1; CDR3 DNA: TGTGCCAGCAGCGAAGACAGGGTCCCTGGGGCCAACGTCCTGACTTTC; CDR3 protein: CASSEDRVPGANVLTF
J gene: TRBJ1-5; clone size: -; V gene: TRBV19; D gene: -; CDR3 DNA: TGTGCCAGTAGTATACTCCAGGGTTCTGGCAATCAGCCCCAGCATTTT; CDR3 protein: CASSILQGSGNQPQHF
J gene: TRBJ2-6; clone size: -; V gene: TRBV10-3; D gene: TRBD1; CDR3 DNA: TGTGCCATCCAGAGACAGGGGGCGAGGGGGGCCAACGTCCTGACTTTC; CDR3 protein: CAIQRQGARGANVLTF
J gene: TRBJ2-7; clone size: -; V gene: TRBV6-5; D gene: -; CDR3 DNA: TGTGCCAGCAGGAGTAGCGGTTTAGTCTTCTACGAGCAGTACTTC; CDR3 protein: CASRSSGLVFYEQYF
J gene: TRBJ2-1; clone size: -; V gene: TRBV19; D gene: -; CDR3 DNA: TGTGCCAGTTCTCCCTTGGCGGGGAACAATGAGCAGTTCTTC; CDR3 protein: CASSPLAGNNEQFF
J gene: TRBJ2-3; clone size: -; V gene: TRBV5-1; D gene: TRBD2; CDR3 DNA: TGCGCCAGCAGCTTGTCTGCGGGAGGCGTATACACAGATACGCAGTATTTT; CDR3 protein: CASSLSAGGVYTDTQYF
J gene: TRBJ2-7; clone size: -; V gene: TRBV18; D gene: -; CDR3 DNA: TGTGCCAGCTCAGGGCGGGACGCACCCTACGAGCAGTACTTC; CDR3 protein: CASSGRDAPYEQYF
J gene: TRBJ2-3; clone size: -; V gene: TRBV9; D gene: -; CDR3 DNA: TGTGCCAGCAGCGTTAAAAATGCGGATACGCAGTATTTT; CDR3 protein: CASSVKNADTQYF
J gene: TRBJ1-2; clone size: -; V gene: TRBV27; D gene: TRBD1; CDR3 DNA: TGTGCCAGCAGTAGACAGGGGTTACCAGGCTACACCTTC; CDR3 protein: CASSRQGLPGYTF
J gene: TRBJ2-2; clone size: -; V gene: TRBV7-3; D gene: TRBD1; CDR3 DNA: TGTGCCAGCAGCTTAAAGAAGACAGGGCCCACCGGGGAGCTGTTTTTT; CDR3 protein: CASSLKKTGPTGELFF
J gene: TRBJ1-2; clone size: -; V gene: TRBV11-2; D gene: -; CDR3 DNA: TGTGCCAGCAGCTTTGTGACAGTTAACTATGGCTACACCTTC; CDR3 protein: CASSFVTVNYGYTF
J gene: TRBJ1-3; clone size: once; V gene: TRBV5-1; D gene: -; CDR3 DNA: TGCGCCAGCAGCTCCGAGGGTTCTGGAAACACCATATATTTT; CDR3 protein: CASSSEGSGNTIYF
J gene: TRBJ2-7; clone size: -; V gene: TRBV7-2; D gene: TRBD2; CDR3 DNA: TGTGCCAGCAGCTTAGGACTAGCGGGAGGATCCTACGAGCAGTACTTC; CDR3 protein: CASSLGLAGGSYEQYF
J gene: TRBJ2-1; clone size: -; V gene: TRBV7-3; D gene: TRBD2; CDR3 DNA: TGTGCCAGCCGACTAGCGGGGTCGGATGAGCAGTTCTTC; CDR3 protein: CASRLAGSDEQFF
J gene: TRBJ2-2; clone size: -; V gene: TRBV28; D gene: TRBD2; CDR3 DNA: TGTGCCAGCACCCCGTCAGGGACTAGGGACACCGGGGAGCTGTTTTTT; CDR3 protein: CASTPSGTRDTGELFF
J gene: TRBJ2-1; clone size: -; V gene: TRBV2; D gene: TRBD2; CDR3 DNA: TGTGCCAGCAGTCTAGCGGATTCCGTCTACAATGAGCAGTTCTTC; CDR3 protein: CASSLADSVYNEQFF
J gene: TRBJ2-7; clone size: -; V gene: TRBV4-2; D gene: TRBD2; CDR3 DNA: TGTGCCAGCAGCCAACTACTAGCGGGCGCCGCCTACGAGCAGTACTTC; CDR3 protein: CASSQLLAGAAYEQYF
J gene: TRBJ1-2; clone size: -; V gene: TRBV29-1; D gene: -; CDR3 DNA: TGCAGCGTTGACCGGGGGATGGTGGACTATGGCTACACCTTC; CDR3 protein: CSVDRGMVDYGYTF
J gene: TRBJ2-1; clone size: -; V gene: TRBV7-2; D gene: TRBD1; CDR3 DNA: TGTGCCAGCAGCCCCCCAGGGGGATTGAAGCAGTTCTTC; CDR3 protein: CASSPPGGLKQFF
J gene: TRBJ1-4; clone size: -; V gene: TRBV28; D gene: TRBD1; CDR3 DNA: TGTGCCAGCACCACCAAACTGGGACAGGGTGGTGAAAAACTGTTTTTT; CDR3 protein: CASTTKLGQGGEKLFF
J gene: TRBJ1-4; clone size: -; V gene: TRBV28; D gene: -; CDR3 DNA: TGTGCCAGCAGTCCTCAGGGGATTGGCGAAAAACTGTTTTTT; CDR3 protein: CASSPQGIGEKLFF
J gene: TRBJ2-1; clone size: -; V gene: TRBV5-4; D gene: TRBD2; CDR3 DNA: TGTGCCAGCAGTGACCGGTCTAGCGGGATAAATGAGCAGTTCTTC; CDR3 protein: CASSDRSSGINEQFF
J gene: TRBJ1-1; clone size: few; V gene: TRBV28; D gene: TRBD1; CDR3 DNA: TGTGCCAGCAGACCAACAGGGGGTAGGAACACTGAAGCTTTCTTT; CDR3 protein: CASRPTGGRNTEAFF
J gene: TRBJ2-2; clone size: -; V gene: TRBV5-8; D gene: TRBD1; CDR3 DNA: TGTGCCAGCAGGACCCGGGACAGGGAAACCGGGGAGCTGTTTTTT; CDR3 protein: CASRTRDRETGELFF
J gene: TRBJ2-2; clone size: once; V gene: TRBV10-3; D gene: TRBD2; CDR3 DNA: TGTGCCATCAGTGACGGGTCGGGAGGGTTCACCGGGGAGCTGTTTTTT; CDR3 protein: CAISDGSGGFTGELFF
J gene: TRBJ2-4; clone size: -; V gene: TRBV30; D gene: -; CDR3 DNA: TGTGCCTGGAGTACCCAGGTAGCCAAAAACATTCAGTACTTC; CDR3 protein: CAWSTQVAKNIQYF
J gene: TRBJ1-4; clone size: -; V gene: TRBV5-4; D gene: -; CDR3 DNA: TGTGCCAGCAGCGCCGGGGGGACGGGGGAAAAACTGTTTTTT; CDR3 protein: CASSAGGTGEKLFF
J gene: TRBJ1-2; clone size: once; V gene: TRBV28; D gene: -; CDR3 DNA: TGTGCCAGCAACAAGGGCGGGCAGGAGTTCTATGGCTACACCTTC; CDR3 protein: CASNKGGQEFYGYTF
J gene: TRBJ2-7; clone size: -; V gene: TRBV7-7; D gene: -; CDR3 DNA: TGTGCTAGCAGTCCAACGACAGAGGCCTACGAGCAGTACTTC; CDR3 protein: CASSPTTEAYEQYF
J gene: TRBJ2-7; clone size: -; V gene: TRBV6-5; D gene: TRBD1; CDR3 DNA: TGTGCCAGCAGTTACTCGGGGGACAGCGTCTACGAGCAGTACTTC; CDR3 protein: CASSYSGDSVYEQYF
J gene: TRBJ1-4; clone size: -; V gene: TRBV28; D gene: TRBD1; CDR3 DNA: TGTGCCAGCAGTTCCGGACAGGTTGTAAATGAAAAACTGTTTTTT; CDR3 protein: CASSSGQVVNEKLFF
J gene: TRBJ2-3; clone size: -; V gene: TRBV11-2; D gene: TRBD2; CDR3 DNA: TGTGCCAGCAGCTTAAATAGCGGGAGAGGGGATACGCAGTATTTT; CDR3 protein: CASSLNSGRGDTQYF
J gene: TRBJ1-1; clone size: -; V gene: TRBV11-2; D gene: -; CDR3 DNA: TGTGCCAGCAGCTTAGCTCCAGGGGCCCTTGAAGCTTTCTTT; CDR3 protein: CASSLAPGALEAFF
J gene: TRBJ1-1; clone size: -; V gene: TRBV5-1; D gene: -; CDR3 DNA: TGCGCCAGCAGCTTGGAACAGATGAACACTGAAGCTTTCTTT; CDR3 protein: CASSLEQMNTEAFF
J gene: TRBJ2-5; clone size: -; V gene: TRBV11-2; D gene: TRBD1; CDR3 DNA: TGTGCCAGCAGCCCGCAGGGGGTCCAAGAGACCCAGTACTTC; CDR3 protein: CASSPQGVQETQYF
J gene: TRBJ2-5; clone size: -; V gene: TRBV7-8; D gene: TRBD2; CDR3 DNA: TGTGCCAGCACCAGGACTAGGGCAGAGACCCAGTACTTC; CDR3 protein: CASTRTRAETQYF
J gene: TRBJ2-7; clone size: -; V gene: TRBV27; D gene: TRBD2; CDR3 DNA: TGTGCCAGCAGTTGGGCGGGAGACGTCTACGAGCAGTACTTC; CDR3 protein: CASSWAGDVYEQYF
J gene: TRBJ2-7; clone size: -; V gene: TRBV7-3; D gene: TRBD1; CDR3 DNA: TGTGCCAGCAGCCCGACAGGGCGCTCCTACGAGCAGTACTTC; CDR3 protein: CASSPTGRSYEQYF
J gene: TRBJ1-3; clone size: -; V gene: TRBV28; D gene: -; CDR3 DNA: TGTGCCAGCAGTTTACCCTACTCTGGAAACACCATATATTTT; CDR3 protein: CASSLPYSGNTIYF
J gene: TRBJ2-7; clone size: -; V gene: TRBV4-3; D gene: TRBD2; CDR3 DNA: TGCGCCAGCAGCCAAGGACTAGCGGTGCTCGAGCAGTACTTC; CDR3 protein: CASSQGLAVLEQYF
J gene: TRBJ1-1; clone size: -; V gene: TRBV27; D gene: -; CDR3 DNA: TGTGCCAGCAGTTTAAGATTTCCCGGACAGAGCCTCGAAGCTTTCTTT; CDR3 protein: CASSLRFPGQSLEAFF
J gene: TRBJ2-1; clone size: -; V gene: TRBV28; D gene: TRBD1; CDR3 DNA: TGTGCCAGCAGTTTGGGACAGGGTGGGGTTGAGCAGTTCTTC; CDR3 protein: CASSLGQGGVEQFF
J gene: TRBJ2-3; clone size: -; V gene: TRBV7-8; D gene: -; CDR3 DNA: TGTGCCAGCAGCCTCCAGGGTCCTAGCACAGATACGCAGTATTTT; CDR3 protein: CASSLQGPSTDTQYF
J gene: TRBJ2-1; clone size: few; V gene: TRBV5-1; D gene: TRBD2; CDR3 DNA: TGCGCCAGCAGCCCCGGGACTAGCGGGAGTTTATCATTGAGTGAGCAGTTCTTC; CDR3 protein: CASSPGTSGSLSLSEQFF
J gene: TRBJ2-2; clone size: -; V gene: TRBV2; D gene: -; CDR3 DNA: TGTGCCAGCAGTGGCGGGACAGCCACCGGGGAGCTGTTTTTT; CDR3 protein: CASSGGTATGELFF
J gene: TRBJ1-2; clone size: -; V gene: TRBV2; D gene: -; CDR3 DNA: TGTGCCAGCAGCGGCCCCAGGGCCCATGGCTACACCTTC; CDR3 protein: CASSGPRAHGYTF
J gene: TRBJ1-2; clone size: once; V gene: TRBV7-2; D gene: TRBD1; CDR3 DNA: TGTGCCAGCAGCTTAGTTTATGTGAGAGGACAGGACTATGGCTACACCTTC; CDR3 protein: CASSLVYVRGQDYGYTF